Reported below is one T cell receptor beta chain. Its antigen remains unknown. Trimming left V 8 bases short and J 2 bases short, with 11 bases between. Germline loops: CDR1 MNHEY, CDR2 SVGAGI. The CDR3 consists of 13 residues. Produced via immunoSEQ multiplex PCR; TCRdb's table is partial and in-frame only. The repertoire holds some 530,000 clones, with 81% as singletons. The source of the sample is a study of shared clonotypes between healthy human individuals. General study findings and limits: In having few donors, the study represented limited genetic and exposure-history diversity.

This TCR came from a middle-aged woman in good health. Some clones in this sample may be carry-over from other donors' samples. The material sequenced was PBMCs. The V gene is TRBV6-5, the J gene TRBJ2-3; D gene ambiguous. The CDR3 is CASGRLYTDTQYF. The CDR3 DNA sequence: TGTGCCAGCGGCCGACTTTACACAGATACGCAGTATTTT.